These T cell receptor beta chains were read from a single sample in a study of T cells in Graves' hyperthyroidism and ophthalmopathy. TCRdb analysed the multiplex PCR reads with MiXCR anew, one entry per CDR3 protein. The sample contains about 600,000 distinct CDR3 sequences, 13% to 15% of which appear only once. Input material: blood. The receptors derive from a woman aged 18 to 35 with Graves' ophthalmopathy. The CDR3 runs from the conserved cysteine through the conserved F or W. A D gene is named only where the DNA matches it firmly. Some rows have no size entry. The others give once, few or many, or a class for an expanded clone.

d_gene: TRBD1
len: 14
j_gene: TRBJ2-1
v_gene: TRBV7-3
abundance: many
CDR3nt: TGTGCCAGCAGCCAACCGGACAGGGGGACTGAGCAGTTCTTC
CDR3aa: CASSQPDRGTEQFF

d_gene: TRBD1
len: 14
j_gene: TRBJ2-7
v_gene: TRBV6-1
abundance: many
CDR3nt: TGTGCCAGCAGTCCTGACAGGGGGTCCTACGAGCAGTACTTC
CDR3aa: CASSPDRGSYEQYF

d_gene: TRBD2
len: 16
j_gene: TRBJ2-1
v_gene: TRBV27
abundance: many
CDR3nt: TGTGCCAGCAGTACTCTAGCGGGTCCCCTTAACAATGAGCAGTTCTTC
CDR3aa: CASSTLAGPLNNEQFF

d_gene: -
len: 15
j_gene: TRBJ2-3
v_gene: TRBV10-3
abundance: -
CDR3nt: TGTGCCATCAGGCCTTCAGGGCCCGACACAGATACGCAGTATTTT
CDR3aa: CAIRPSGPDTDTQYF

d_gene: -
len: 11
j_gene: TRBJ1-2
v_gene: TRBV29-1
abundance: -
CDR3nt: TGCAGCGCCGGGACGGCGTATGACTACACCTTC
CDR3aa: CSAGTAYDYTF

d_gene: -
len: 14
j_gene: TRBJ1-6
v_gene: TRBV30
abundance: -
CDR3nt: TGTGCCTGGAGTGCCGGGGTAATTAATTCACCCCTCCACTTT
CDR3aa: CAWSAGVINSPLHF

d_gene: -
len: 19
j_gene: TRBJ1-5
v_gene: TRBV12-3/TRBV12-4
abundance: many
CDR3nt: TGTGCCAGCAGTTTAATCCGTACCAGGCCGGACGTCAGCAATCAGCCCCAGCATTTT
CDR3aa: CASSLIRTRPDVSNQPQHF

d_gene: -
len: 15
j_gene: TRBJ2-2
v_gene: TRBV7-9
abundance: many
CDR3nt: TGTGCCAGCAGCTGGGACTTCCGGCAGGGCGGGGAGCTGTTTTTT
CDR3aa: CASSWDFRQGGELFF

d_gene: -
len: 13
j_gene: TRBJ1-1
v_gene: TRBV3-1
abundance: many
CDR3nt: TGTGCCAGCAGCCAAGTTATGGGGACTGAAGCTTTCTTT
CDR3aa: CASSQVMGTEAFF

d_gene: TRBD2
len: 13
j_gene: TRBJ2-1
v_gene: TRBV7-8
abundance: few
CDR3nt: TGTGCCAGCGGGCTAGCGGGGCACAATGAGCAGTTCTTC
CDR3aa: CASGLAGHNEQFF

d_gene: TRBD1
len: 13
j_gene: TRBJ2-2
v_gene: TRBV20-1
abundance: many
CDR3nt: TGCAGTGCTACACAGGGGGTCACCGGGGAGCTGTTTTTT
CDR3aa: CSATQGVTGELFF

d_gene: TRBD2
len: 18
j_gene: TRBJ2-7
v_gene: TRBV7-9
abundance: few
CDR3nt: TGTGCCAGCAGCCCGGCAACTAGCGGGAGGGCCGGGTCGTACGAGCAGTACTTC
CDR3aa: CASSPATSGRAGSYEQYF

d_gene: -
len: 14
j_gene: TRBJ2-5
v_gene: TRBV19
abundance: -
CDR3nt: TGTGCCAGTAGTCAGGGGTATGTTAAGGAGACCCAGTACTTC
CDR3aa: CASSQGYVKETQYF

d_gene: -
len: 15
j_gene: TRBJ1-5
v_gene: TRBV6-2/TRBV6-3
abundance: -
CDR3nt: TGTGCCAGCAGGGGCCGAGGACAGCTCAATCAGCCCCAGCATTTT
CDR3aa: CASRGRGQLNQPQHF

d_gene: TRBD2
len: 17
j_gene: TRBJ2-3
v_gene: TRBV11-3
abundance: many
CDR3nt: TGTGCCAGCAGCTTCAGGGCGGGAGACGGAGGCACAGATACGCAGTATTTT
CDR3aa: CASSFRAGDGGTDTQYF

d_gene: -
len: 16
j_gene: TRBJ1-3
v_gene: TRBV6-2/TRBV6-3
abundance: -
CDR3nt: TGTGCCAGCAGTTACTCGACCAGGGGAACTGGAAACACCATATATTTT
CDR3aa: CASSYSTRGTGNTIYF

d_gene: -
len: 14
j_gene: TRBJ2-7
v_gene: TRBV28
abundance: many
CDR3nt: TGTGCCAGCAGCCACCCTCGGTGGGTGGGCGAGCAGTACTTC
CDR3aa: CASSHPRWVGEQYF

d_gene: -
len: 15
j_gene: TRBJ2-7
v_gene: TRBV11-2
abundance: -
CDR3nt: TGTGCCAGCAGCAACACTTTCGGCAACACCTACGAGCAGTACTTC
CDR3aa: CASSNTFGNTYEQYF

d_gene: TRBD2
len: 14
j_gene: TRBJ2-2
v_gene: TRBV20-1
abundance: few
CDR3nt: TGCAGTGCCGTGACTAGCAGCGGCTCCGGGGAGCTGTTTTTT
CDR3aa: CSAVTSSGSGELFF

d_gene: TRBD1
len: 15
j_gene: TRBJ1-6
v_gene: TRBV7-2
abundance: many
CDR3nt: TGTGCCAGCAGCTCGACAGGGTTTTATAATTCACCCCTCCACTTT
CDR3aa: CASSSTGFYNSPLHF

d_gene: -
len: 16
j_gene: TRBJ1-6
v_gene: TRBV9
abundance: many
CDR3nt: TGTGCCAGCAGCGTAGGAGAGCAGGGTGGGGGTTCACCCCTCCACTTT
CDR3aa: CASSVGEQGGGSPLHF

d_gene: -
len: 14
j_gene: TRBJ1-3
v_gene: TRBV7-2
abundance: many
CDR3nt: TGTGCCAGCAGCTTTGACAGGTCTGGAAACACCATATATTTT
CDR3aa: CASSFDRSGNTIYF

d_gene: TRBD2
len: 15
j_gene: TRBJ2-3
v_gene: TRBV2
abundance: many
CDR3nt: TGTGCCAGCAGTGACTCTAGCGGTTGGACAGATACGCAGTATTTT
CDR3aa: CASSDSSGWTDTQYF

d_gene: TRBD1
len: 15
j_gene: TRBJ1-3
v_gene: TRBV6-1
abundance: -
CDR3nt: TGTGCCAGCAGTCGGACAGGGGGATTTGGAAACACCATATATTTT
CDR3aa: CASSRTGGFGNTIYF

d_gene: -
len: 17
j_gene: TRBJ2-6
v_gene: TRBV6-1
abundance: few
CDR3nt: TGTGCCAGCAGTTATTACGGGGACAACTCTGGGGCCAACGTCCTGACTTTC
CDR3aa: CASSYYGDNSGANVLTF

d_gene: -
len: 14
j_gene: TRBJ2-7
v_gene: TRBV15
abundance: many
CDR3nt: TGTGCCACCAGCAGAGAGTCTTCCCCCTACGAGCAGTACTTC
CDR3aa: CATSRESSPYEQYF

d_gene: -
len: 13
j_gene: TRBJ1-1
v_gene: TRBV6-1
abundance: many
CDR3nt: TGTGCCAGCAGTCTCCTTTCGGACACTGAAGCTTTCTTT
CDR3aa: CASSLLSDTEAFF

d_gene: -
len: 14
j_gene: TRBJ1-3
v_gene: TRBV5-1
abundance: few
CDR3nt: TGCGCCAGCAGACAGGGTCCCTCTGGAAACACCATATATTTT
CDR3aa: CASRQGPSGNTIYF

d_gene: TRBD1
len: 16
j_gene: TRBJ1-1
v_gene: TRBV28
abundance: many
CDR3nt: TGTGCCAGCAGTTTACGTCCACGGCAGGGGGTAACTGAAGCTTTCTTT
CDR3aa: CASSLRPRQGVTEAFF

d_gene: TRBD1
len: 19
j_gene: TRBJ1-5
v_gene: TRBV19
abundance: many
CDR3nt: TGTGCCAGTATCCCCACGTGGGGACAGGGAGATTATAGCAATCAGCCCCAGCATTTT
CDR3aa: CASIPTWGQGDYSNQPQHF

d_gene: -
len: 12
j_gene: TRBJ2-2
v_gene: TRBV3-1
abundance: once
CDR3nt: TGTGCCAGCGACGGGAAGGCCGGGGAGCTGTTTTTT
CDR3aa: CASDGKAGELFF

d_gene: -
len: 13
j_gene: TRBJ1-5
v_gene: TRBV6-4
abundance: few
CDR3nt: TGTGCCAGCAGTGATAACGCAGGTCAGCCCCAGCATTTT
CDR3aa: CASSDNAGQPQHF

d_gene: TRBD1
len: 14
j_gene: TRBJ2-7
v_gene: TRBV28
abundance: many
CDR3nt: TGTGCCAGCAGTTTTGATCAGGGGGCTTACGAGCAGTACTTC
CDR3aa: CASSFDQGAYEQYF

d_gene: -
len: 15
j_gene: TRBJ1-4
v_gene: TRBV6-1
abundance: many
CDR3nt: TGTGCCAGCAGGGGAGAATCTGCAACTAATGAAAAACTGTTTTTT
CDR3aa: CASRGESATNEKLFF

d_gene: -
len: 14
j_gene: TRBJ2-7
v_gene: TRBV12-3/TRBV12-4
abundance: many
CDR3nt: TGTGCCAGCAGTTTGGTATCGACAGGCTACGAGCAGTACTTC
CDR3aa: CASSLVSTGYEQYF

d_gene: TRBD1
len: 16
j_gene: TRBJ1-1
v_gene: TRBV4-2
abundance: few
CDR3nt: TGTGCCAGCAGCCCCAGACAGGGCACCTTGAACACTGAAGCTTTCTTT
CDR3aa: CASSPRQGTLNTEAFF

d_gene: -
len: 14
j_gene: TRBJ1-4
v_gene: TRBV12-3/TRBV12-4
abundance: many
CDR3nt: TGTGCCAGCAGTTCAGGGGTAATAGAGGAAAAACTGTTTTTT
CDR3aa: CASSSGVIEEKLFF

d_gene: -
len: 16
j_gene: TRBJ2-3
v_gene: TRBV7-9
abundance: many
CDR3nt: TGTGCCAGCAGCTTCAGAAAGCACACTACCACAGATACGCAGTATTTT
CDR3aa: CASSFRKHTTTDTQYF

d_gene: -
len: 14
j_gene: TRBJ2-7
v_gene: TRBV7-9
abundance: many
CDR3nt: TGTGCCAGTGTTGACTACAGGAGAAATTACGAGCAGTACTTC
CDR3aa: CASVDYRRNYEQYF

d_gene: -
len: 14
j_gene: TRBJ1-2
v_gene: TRBV4-1
abundance: few
CDR3nt: TGCGCCAGCAGTCACAACAGGGAGGACTATGGCTACACCTTC
CDR3aa: CASSHNREDYGYTF

d_gene: -
len: 15
j_gene: TRBJ2-7
v_gene: TRBV9
abundance: -
CDR3nt: TGTGCCAGCAGCGCCTGGGGGGAGGGGGCTTACGAGCAGTACTTC
CDR3aa: CASSAWGEGAYEQYF

d_gene: TRBD2
len: 16
j_gene: TRBJ2-7
v_gene: TRBV7-2
abundance: many
CDR3nt: TGTGCCAGCAGCTTAGGGGGGAGGGGTATGGGCTACGAGCAGTACTTC
CDR3aa: CASSLGGRGMGYEQYF

d_gene: -
len: 14
j_gene: TRBJ1-4
v_gene: TRBV27
abundance: few
CDR3nt: TGTGCCAGCAGCTGGGGGCGGGCTAATGAAAAACTGTTTTTT
CDR3aa: CASSWGRANEKLFF

d_gene: TRBD2
len: 19
j_gene: TRBJ2-1
v_gene: TRBV11-2
abundance: -
CDR3nt: TGTACCAGCAGCTTGGGGACCCGACTAGCGGGAGGGCCGAACAATGAGCAGTTCTTC
CDR3aa: CTSSLGTRLAGGPNNEQFF

d_gene: -
len: 17
j_gene: TRBJ1-5
v_gene: TRBV20-1
abundance: -
CDR3nt: TGCAGTGCTAGGGATTTCCGGGACCCGGAACGGAATCAGCCCCAGCATTTT
CDR3aa: CSARDFRDPERNQPQHF

d_gene: TRBD1
len: 16
j_gene: TRBJ1-5
v_gene: TRBV28
abundance: many
CDR3nt: TGTGCCAGCACCCTCACAGGGGTTTATAGCAATCAGCCCCAGCATTTT
CDR3aa: CASTLTGVYSNQPQHF